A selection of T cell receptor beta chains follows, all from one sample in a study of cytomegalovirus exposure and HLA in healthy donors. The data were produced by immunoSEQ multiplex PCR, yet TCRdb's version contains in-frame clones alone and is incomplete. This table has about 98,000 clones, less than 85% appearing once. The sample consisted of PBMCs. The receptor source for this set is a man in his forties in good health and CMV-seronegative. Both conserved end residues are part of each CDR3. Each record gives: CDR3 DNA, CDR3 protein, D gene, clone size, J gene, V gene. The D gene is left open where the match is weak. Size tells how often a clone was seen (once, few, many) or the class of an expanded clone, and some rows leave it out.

DNA: TGCGCCAGCAGCCAATATATACGAGGAGAAGCCGATGAAAAACTGTTTTTT
CDR3: CASSQYIRGEADEKLFF
D: -
size: -
J: TRBJ1-4
V: TRBV4-3

DNA: TGTGCCAGCAGCTTAGTGGGGGGGACTGAGCAGTACTTC
CDR3: CASSLVGGTEQYF
D: TRBD2
size: -
J: TRBJ2-7
V: TRBV11-3

DNA: TGTGCCAGTAGTTCGACAGGGGGCGAGCAGTACTTC
CDR3: CASSSTGGEQYF
D: TRBD1
size: -
J: TRBJ2-7
V: TRBV19

DNA: TGCGCCAGCAGCCAAGATGGCCGGGGGAACACTGAAGCTTTCTTT
CDR3: CASSQDGRGNTEAFF
D: -
size: -
J: TRBJ1-1
V: TRBV4-3

DNA: TGCGCCAGCAGTTTAACAGGGGGACTCAGTGAAGCTTTCTTT
CDR3: CASSLTGGLSEAFF
D: TRBD1
size: -
J: TRBJ1-1
V: TRBV5-1

DNA: TGTGCCAGCAGCTTGGAGTGGGGACTAGCGGGGGCCCAGAACAATGAGCAGTTCTTC
CDR3: CASSLEWGLAGAQNNEQFF
D: TRBD2
size: -
J: TRBJ2-1
V: TRBV5-8

DNA: TGTGCCGGCAGTTCCCCGCTTGGGCTCCACGAGCAGTACTTC
CDR3: CAGSSPLGLHEQYF
D: -
size: -
J: TRBJ2-7
V: TRBV7-2

DNA: TGTGCCAGCAGTCCCACCCACAGGGATAATTCACCCCTCCACTTT
CDR3: CASSPTHRDNSPLHF
D: -
size: -
J: TRBJ1-6
V: TRBV9

DNA: TGTGCCAGTAGTATTCCCAGCGTGACAGGGACAATCACAGATACGCAGTATTTT
CDR3: CASSIPSVTGTITDTQYF
D: TRBD1
size: -
J: TRBJ2-3
V: TRBV19

DNA: TGTGCCAGCAGCTCCCGGGGGGCGGGTTATACAGATACGCAGTATTTT
CDR3: CASSSRGAGYTDTQYF
D: -
size: -
J: TRBJ2-3
V: TRBV13

DNA: TGTGCCAGCAGCCCGGGACTAGCGGGGGTGATAGTTACGCAGTATTTT
CDR3: CASSPGLAGVIVTQYF
D: TRBD2
size: -
J: TRBJ2-3
V: TRBV9

DNA: TGCGCCAGCAGCCATTCTGGGACAGGGGAGTACGAGCAGTACTTC
CDR3: CASSHSGTGEYEQYF
D: TRBD1
size: few
J: TRBJ2-7
V: TRBV4-3

DNA: TGTGCCAGCAGTCCGCCGGGGGACAGGGGGCCACGGCAGTACTTC
CDR3: CASSPPGDRGPRQYF
D: TRBD1
size: -
J: TRBJ2-7
V: TRBV25-1

DNA: TGTGCCTGGGAAAAAGGGACACCTTTCTCCTATAATTCACCCCTCCACTTT
CDR3: CAWEKGTPFSYNSPLHF
D: -
size: once
J: TRBJ1-6
V: TRBV30

DNA: TGTGCCAGCAGTTATGCAGGGTTTAATCAGCCCCAGCATTTT
CDR3: CASSYAGFNQPQHF
D: -
size: few
J: TRBJ1-5
V: TRBV6-6

DNA: TGCGCCAGCAGCTTGGACGGGGGACAGGGGCCTAACGCGCAGTACTTC
CDR3: CASSLDGGQGPNAQYF
D: TRBD1
size: -
J: TRBJ2-7
V: TRBV5-1

DNA: TGTGCCAGCAACCTAGGACAGGGGGCTTCCGAGCAGTACTTC
CDR3: CASNLGQGASEQYF
D: TRBD1
size: few
J: TRBJ2-7
V: TRBV7-2

DNA: TGTGCCAGCAGCTTAGGGTTTCCACAGTCTTATGGCTACACCTTC
CDR3: CASSLGFPQSYGYTF
D: -
size: -
J: TRBJ1-2
V: TRBV7-9

DNA: TGTGCCAGTAGCCGACAGGGTGGCAATCAGCCCCAGCATTTT
CDR3: CASSRQGGNQPQHF
D: TRBD1
size: -
J: TRBJ1-5
V: TRBV19

DNA: TGTGCCAGCAGTTACGGGGGCAAGTCCATGAACACTGAAGCTTTCTTT
CDR3: CASSYGGKSMNTEAFF
D: -
size: -
J: TRBJ1-1
V: TRBV6-6

DNA: TGTGCCTGGAGTGTAATGAGGAATTCACCCCTCCACTTT
CDR3: CAWSVMRNSPLHF
D: -
size: once
J: TRBJ1-6
V: TRBV30

DNA: TGTGCCAGCACCGAAAGAAGGGGACACCCCGAGGGCGGGGAGCTGTTTTTT
CDR3: CASTERRGHPEGGELFF
D: -
size: -
J: TRBJ2-2
V: TRBV2

DNA: TGTGCCAGCAGTGAACAGGGGGCGAATGGATACGAGCAGTACTTC
CDR3: CASSEQGANGYEQYF
D: TRBD1
size: few
J: TRBJ2-7
V: TRBV6-4

DNA: TGTGCCAGTTCAAGGATCGGGACACCAGTTGGCTATGGCTACACCTTC
CDR3: CASSRIGTPVGYGYTF
D: -
size: -
J: TRBJ1-2
V: TRBV19

DNA: TGTGCCAGCAGCTTAGCCACCCCCCCCAGGCAGTATTTT
CDR3: CASSLATPPRQYF
D: -
size: -
J: TRBJ2-3
V: TRBV7-2

DNA: TGCGCCAGCATTTGGGACAGACAAGGGACCGGGGAGCTGTTTTTT
CDR3: CASIWDRQGTGELFF
D: TRBD1
size: -
J: TRBJ2-2
V: TRBV5-1

DNA: TGTGCCAGCAGTTCCCGCCCGGGACTAGCGGGGTTCACAGATACGCAGTATTTT
CDR3: CASSSRPGLAGFTDTQYF
D: TRBD2
size: -
J: TRBJ2-3
V: TRBV27